The 9 T cell receptor beta chains below were found in one sample sequenced in a study of metastatic and nonmetastatic thyroid tumors. TCRdb re-analyzed the PCR reads through MiXCR. The sample carries fewer than 70,000 clones, roughly 29% recorded once. Thyroid surgery was performed in patients who had received no treatment beforehand. Material for sequencing was blood. The receptors shown here come from a female donor with papillary thyroid cancer or a benign thyroid nodule (not recorded which). Some clones in this sample may be carry-over from other donors' samples.

This clone has only a few counts. J is TRBJ2-1 and V is TRBV12-3 or TRBV12-4, with 9 bases aligning to TRBD2. Unmatched junction bases numbered 7, after V lost 3 bases and J lost 7 bases. This CDR3 is 15 amino acids long. The chain's CDR3 is CASSLVSGRGNEQFF. CDR3 nucleotide sequence: TGTGCCAGCAGTTTGGTTAGCGGGAGAGGGAATGAGCAGTTCTTC.

CDR3 nucleotide sequence: TGTGCCAGCAGTGCAGGGGACTATGGCTACACCTTC. Residues: CASSAGDYGYTF. The chain joins TRBV6-1 to TRBJ1-2, with D possibly TRBD1 on 6 matching bases. This CDR3 contains 12 residues. The germline gives CDR1 MNHNS, CDR2 SASEGT. V shed 4 bases and J shed 3 bases, with 6 bases lying between them.

The chain recombines TRBV5-1 with TRBJ1-2, with a tentative D call TRBD1 (5 bases). The V gene's germline CDR1 is SGHRS and CDR2 YFSETQ. There are 14 residues in the CDR3. Trimming removed 4 bases at V and 5 bases at J, with 15 bases between. This CDR3 is CASSVSGTDYGYTF. CDR3 bases: TGCGCCAGCAGCGTTTCCGGGACTGATTATGGCTACACCTTC.

This rearrangement joins TRBV10-3 to TRBJ1-1; 8 positions agree with TRBD1. The CDR3 totals 14 residues. Germline values: CDR1 ENHRY, CDR2 SYGVKD. The V and J ends lost 6 bases and 4 bases, in that order; junction bases with no gene match: 7. The CDR3 coding sequence is TGTGCCATCAGCGACAGGGGATGGAGCACTGAAGCTTTCTTT. Encoded protein: CAISDRGWSTEAFF.

This clone was detected many times. The chain employs TRBV7-9 and TRBJ2-7, with TRBD2 identical over 7 bases. The CDR3 has 13 residues. V shed 5 bases, J shed 6 bases, and the junction held 7 bases outside the gene matches. Germline V gene sequence: CDR1 SEHNR, CDR2 FQNEAQ (reference sequence). The CDR3 DNA sequence: TGTGCCAGCAGCGCGGGGAGGGGTACCGAGCAGTACTTC. It yields the protein CASSAGRGTEQYF.

This clone showed up many times. The gene calls are TRBV20-1 and TRBJ1-1, with D perhaps TRBD1 (5 bases). This CDR3 contains 15 residues. CDR1 is DFQATT and CDR2 is SNEGSKA in the germline V gene (reference sequence). The V and J ends lost 1 base and 1 base respectively, with 13 bases between them. The CDR3: CSARGGRGENTEAFF. DNA of the CDR3: TGCAGTGCTAGAGGAGGGAGAGGGGAGAACACTGAAGCTTTCTTT.

The chain has TRBV6-2 or TRBV6-3 and TRBJ1-2; 8 bases line up with TRBD1. With V trimmed by 0 bases and J by 8 bases, 8 bases remained unmatched. Per the germline V gene, CDR1 is MNHEY and CDR2 is SVGEGT. The CDR3 loop spans 15 amino acids. The CDR3 nucleotides read TGTGCCAGCAGTTACTCGGGTCAGGGGGCGCGAGGCTACACCTTC. Translation gives CASSYSGQGARGYTF.

This clone appeared a single time. CDR3 DNA: TGCGCCAGCAGCTTGGCGGCAGGGGAAGAGACCCAGTACTTC. This gives the protein CASSLAAGEETQYF. This sequence joins TRBV5-1 and TRBJ2-5; D may be TRBD1 (6 bases). There are 14 residues in the CDR3. V gave up 0 bases and J gave up 3 bases, with 9 bases separating them. The germline CDR1 and CDR2 sequences are SGHRS and YFSETQ.

CDR3 loop: CASRFTGPETQYF. In nucleotides, the CDR3 is TGTGCCAGCCGATTTACAGGTCCAGAGACCCAGTACTTC. This chain connects TRBV6-1 to TRBJ2-5, with D perhaps matching TRBD1 (5 bases). Trimming removed 8 bases at V and 4 bases at J, with 14 bases between. This CDR3 comprises 13 residues. Per germline, CDR1 MNHNS and CDR2 SASEGT.